This T cell receptor (beta chain) was obtained from a study of HIV-infected children after antiretroviral therapy interruption. Broader study findings: The CD45RA+ naive sort may contain some EMRA or stem memory cells.

Unique molecular identifiers were included in an RNA-based 3' RACE TCR library. Each CDR3 protein is one row after TCRdb ran MiXCR on the 3' RACE reads. The sample has some 90,000 distinct CDR3 sequences, roughly 6.7% seen once. This clonotype was found a few times. Its antigen is unknown. As for treatment: PENTA 11 planned treatment interruption arm or continuous ART arm. There are 13 residues in the CDR3. Germline CDR1 reads SQVTM; CDR2 reads ANQGSEA. The V end lost 3 bases, the J end lost 0 bases, and 8 bases lay between the germline ends. The sample in question was CD45RA+ CD4+ T cells from PBMCs, pooled from several time points, obtained from a donor given antiretroviral therapy, either interrupted or continuous. Subset in this sample: naive CD4+ CD45RA+ CD45RO- T cells. J is TRBJ1-1 and V is TRBV29-1; D is unclear. This TCR derives from a pool of human donors with HIV. CDR3: CSVERLMNTEAFF. The DNA for the CDR3 is TGCAGCGTTGAGCGCCTGATGAACACTGAAGCTTTCTTT.